This TCR beta chain was profiled in a study of tumor-infiltrating lymphocytes in primary liver carcinoma. Study-level information: Each of the growths was stage T1-T3 N0M0, extending about 4.2 to 11 cm across.

cDNA specific to TCR beta was made from 500 ng of total RNA, with a constant-region primer employed for priming. ARM-PCR, slightly modified, supplied the TCR beta libraries through three nested multiplex PCR rounds. TCRdb fed the multiplex PCR reads into MiXCR, producing one record per CDR3 protein. The data hold about 190,000 distinct CDR3 sequences, with approximately 80% observed a single time. Co-extraction yielded RNA and DNA from around 20-30 mg of unsorted bulk tissue. Every one of the tumor samples had a viable tumor cell content above 75%. Sequencing input: tumor tissue from primary liver carcinoma. The origin of this receptor is a man aged 40-49 years with primary liver carcinoma and hepatitis B virus infection.

The CDR3 sequence: CASRFMGGRAGELFF. The CDR3 nucleotides are TGTGCCAGTAGGTTTATGGGAGGTCGGGCCGGGGAGCTGTTTTTT. The rearrangement joins TRBV19 to TRBJ2-2; possibly TRBD2 for D (6 bases). The germline V and J ends were trimmed by 6 bases and 6 bases, with 17 bases remaining between them. The CDR3 runs 15 residues. CDR1 and CDR2 from the germline V gene are LNHDA and SQIVND (reference sequence).